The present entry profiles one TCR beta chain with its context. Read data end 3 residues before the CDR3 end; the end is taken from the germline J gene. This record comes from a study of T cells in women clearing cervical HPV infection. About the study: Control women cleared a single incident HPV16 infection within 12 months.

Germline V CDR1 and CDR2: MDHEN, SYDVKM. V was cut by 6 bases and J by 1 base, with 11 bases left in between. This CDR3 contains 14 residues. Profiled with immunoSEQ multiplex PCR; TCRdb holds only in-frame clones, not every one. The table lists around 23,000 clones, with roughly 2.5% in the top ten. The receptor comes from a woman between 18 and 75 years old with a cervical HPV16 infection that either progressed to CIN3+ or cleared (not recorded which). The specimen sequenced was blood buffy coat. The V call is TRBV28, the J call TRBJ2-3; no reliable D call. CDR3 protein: CASRADFGTDTQYF. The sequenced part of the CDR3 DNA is TGTGCCAGCAGAGCAGACTTCGGCACAGATACG. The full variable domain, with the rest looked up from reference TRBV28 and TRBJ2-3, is DVKVTQSSRYLVKRTGEKVFLECVQDMDHENMFWYRQDPGLGLRLIYFSYDVKMKEKGDIPEGYSVSREKKERFSLILESASTNQTSMYLCASRADFGTDTQYFGPGTRLTVL.